The next 9 T cell receptor beta chains were all read from a single sample in a study of T cell changes during pregnancy in multiple sclerosis. Profiling relied on immunoSEQ multiplex PCR, and the TCRdb table lists in-frame clones only, not all of them. The table records roughly 48,000 clones, 94% of them present only once. The sequencing here drew on CD4+ T cells from peripheral blood mononuclear cells, taken in the first trimester of pregnancy. The receptors originated from a female donor with multiple sclerosis, enrolled in a pregnancy study.

The V gene is TRBV5-1, the J gene TRBJ1-1; weak D call: TRBD1 (6 bases). Trimming cost V 4 bases and J 4 bases, with 14 bases left between them. Germline loops: CDR1 SGHRS, CDR2 YFSETQ. The CDR3 length is 14 residues. The CDR3: CASSTGQIPTEAFF. CDR3 DNA sequence: TGCGCCAGCAGCACAGGACAGATACCCACTGAAGCTTTCTTT. Full variable domain (remainder filled in from reference TRBV5-1 and TRBJ1-1): KAGVTQTPRYLIKTRGQQVTLSCSPISGHRSVSWYQQTPGQGLQFLFEYFSETQRNKGNFPGRFSGRQFSNSRSEMNVSTLELGDSALYLCASSTGQIPTEAFFGQGTRLTVV.

This clone has more than one count but fewer than ten. The chain has TRBV6-5 and TRBJ1-6; 7 positions agree with TRBD1. The germline gives CDR1 MNHEY, CDR2 SVGAGI. The CDR3 loop spans 16 amino acids. V lost 4 bases to trimming and J lost 7 bases; unmatched junction nucleotides: 10. CDR3 DNA sequence: TGTGCCAGCAGTTCAACCTGGACAGGTTACAATTCACCCCTCCACTTT. Protein product: CASSSTWTGYNSPLHF.

The chain is built from TRBV27 and TRBJ2-1, with 8 bases matching TRBD2. Germline CDR1 MNHEY, CDR2 SMNVEV (reference sequence). J lost 0 bases, V lost 4 bases, and 8 bases had no gene match. This CDR3 is 17 amino acids long. The CDR3 protein is CASSSPRGGSSYNEQFF. The CDR3 bases are TGTGCCAGCAGTTCACCACGGGGGGGAAGCTCCTACAATGAGCAGTTCTTC.

The chain carries TRBV7-9 and TRBJ1-2; D possibly corresponds to TRBD1 (6 bases). Germline V lookup: CDR1 SEHNR, CDR2 FQNEAQ (reference sequence). The CDR3 totals 14 residues. V was shortened by 2 bases and J by 3 bases, with 10 bases between the two germline ends. The CDR3 nucleotides read TGTGCCAGCAGCTTACGACAGGTCTACTATGGCTACACCTTC. It specifies CASSLRQVYYGYTF.

The chain uses TRBV5-8 and TRBJ2-7; TRBD1 agrees at 7 bases. The CDR3 runs to 15 residues. In germline, CDR1 is SGHTS, CDR2 YDEGEE. V was clipped by 0 bases and J by 2 bases; unmatched bases: 5. The CDR3 is CASSLGQGFTYEQYF. CDR3 nucleotides: TGTGCCAGCAGCTTGGGACAGGGCTTCACCTACGAGCAGTACTTC.

The chain has TRBV19 and TRBJ2-7; 9 bases are shared with TRBD1. CDR1 is LNHDA and CDR2 is SQIVND in the germline V gene (reference sequence). The J segment lost 5 bases and the V segment lost 4 bases, leaving 3 bases of the junction unmatched. The CDR3 length is 13 residues. CDR3 in DNA: TGTGCCAGTAGTACAGGGACAGGGAACGAGCAGTACTTC. Amino acids: CASSTGTGNEQYF.

The chain employs TRBV9 and TRBJ1-6; possible D gene TRBD1, 6 bases. Trimming removed 0 bases from V and 11 bases from J, with 15 bases in between. The CDR3 covers 15 residues. Germline CDR1 SGDLS, CDR2 YYNGEE. In DNA form, the CDR3 reads TGTGCCAGCAGCGTAGAGGGGGAGGGACGAACACCCCTCCACTTT. This translates into CASSVEGEGRTPLHF. The full variable domain, rest sourced from reference TRBV9 and TRBJ1-6, is DSGVTQTPKHLITATGQRVTLRCSPRSGDLSVYWYQQSLDQGLQFLIQYYNGEERAKGNILERFSAQQFPDLHSELNLSSLELGDSALYFCASSVEGEGRTPLHFGNGTRLTVT.

V usage is TRBV11-1 and J usage is TRBJ1-5; a weak D match, TRBD1 (5 bases). The CDR3 sequence is 15 residues long. Per germline, CDR1 SGHAT and CDR2 FQDESV (reference sequence). Trimming pared 7 bases from V and 2 bases from J, leaving 15 bases between. In DNA form, the CDR3 reads TGTGCCAGCAACCCCAGGGTTTTGGGCAATCAGCCCCAGCATTTT. Translated, it gives CASNPRVLGNQPQHF. Using reference TRBV11-1 and TRBJ1-5 for the parts outside the CDR3, the full variable domain is EAEVAQSPRYKITEKSQAVAFWCDPISGHATLYWYRQILGQGPELLVQFQDESVVDDSQLPKDRFSAERLKGVDSTLKIQPAELGDSAMYLCASNPRVLGNQPQHFGDGTRLSIL.

The V gene is TRBV6-5, the J gene TRBJ1-2; D may be TRBD1 (6 bases). CDR3 length: 15 residues. Trimming removed 0 bases from V and 4 bases from J, with 12 bases in between. Germline V gene data show CDR1 as MNHEY and CDR2 as SVGAGI. The CDR3 nucleotides are TGTGCCAGCAGTTACTCGGGGGGGGGCGGCTATGGCTACACCTTC. Its translation: CASSYSGGGGYGYTF.